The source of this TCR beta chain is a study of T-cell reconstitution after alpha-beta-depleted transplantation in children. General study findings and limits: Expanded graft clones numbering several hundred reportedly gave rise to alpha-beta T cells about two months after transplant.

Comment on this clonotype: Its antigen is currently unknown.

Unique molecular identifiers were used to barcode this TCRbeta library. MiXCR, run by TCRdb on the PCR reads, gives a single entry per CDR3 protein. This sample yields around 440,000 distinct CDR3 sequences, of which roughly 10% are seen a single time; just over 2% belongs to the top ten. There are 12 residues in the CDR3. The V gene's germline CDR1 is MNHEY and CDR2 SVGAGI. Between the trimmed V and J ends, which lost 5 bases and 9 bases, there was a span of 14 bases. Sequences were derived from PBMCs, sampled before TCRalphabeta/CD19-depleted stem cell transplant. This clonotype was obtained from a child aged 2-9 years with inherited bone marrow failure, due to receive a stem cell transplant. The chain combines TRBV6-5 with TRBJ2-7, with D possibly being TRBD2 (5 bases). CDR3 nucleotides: TGTGCCAGCAGTGGAACTAGAGGGCTGCAGTACTTC. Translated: CASSGTRGLQYF.